This TCR beta chain is drawn from a study of cytomegalovirus exposure and HLA in healthy donors. Study results and limitations: Presence/absence analyses assumed roughly uniform sequencing depth across donors, which may not hold.

The PCR was carried out with 60 Vbeta primers and 13 Jbeta primers. TCRdb keeps only in-frame clones here, not all; method: immunoSEQ multiplex PCR. Here the sample spans over 80,000 clones, 81% being singletons. Note on this clone: Antigen unknown. Other DNA variants within this sample encode the same CDR3.

The donors were healthy bone marrow donors. This clonotype was obtained from a man in his forties in good health and CMV-seropositive. Sequenced sample: PBMCs.

Here the CDR3 DNA reads TGTGCCAGCTCACCTTCAGGGGGGTGGGCCACTGAAGCTTTCTTT. Its protein product is CASSPSGGWATEAFF. The J gene is TRBJ1-1, the V gene TRBV18; 7 bases agree with TRBD1. CDR1 KGHSH and CDR2 LQKENI come from the germline V gene. CDR3 length: 15 residues. Losses at the gene ends were 3 bases for V and 4 bases for J; bases not matched to a gene: 8.